These T cell receptor beta chains were read from a single sample in a study of cytotoxic CD8 clonotypes in ibrutinib-treated CLL. Using immunoSEQ multiplex PCR, the repertoire was profiled, and TCRdb retains in-frame clones only, with some absent. The sample has hundreds of thousands of clones; 60% to 80% are singletons. Material: PBMCs, obtained after 36 months of ibrutinib treatment. These receptors all come from a human donor with chronic lymphocytic leukemia. Both conserved end residues are part of each CDR3. Fields, in order: CDR3 protein, J gene, clone size, V gene. Clone size, where shown, is once, few, many, or a class for clones that have expanded.

CASSLSGISYEQYF,TRBJ2-7,NA,TRBV6-4
CSVGRGTEAFF,TRBJ1-1,NA,TRBV29-1
CASGFWGTEQYF,TRBJ2-7,NA,TRBV12-5
CASKKDSSYEQYF,TRBJ2-7,NA,TRBV25-1
CASSSPDSNQPQHF,TRBJ1-5,NA,TRBV6-6
CSVRILDYEQYF,TRBJ2-7,NA,TRBV29-1
CASSLVLGDSGNTIYF,TRBJ1-3,NA,TRBV5-1
CASSLTGPSSYNEQFF,TRBJ2-1,NA,TRBV7-8
CASSVGLAGNTYEQYF,TRBJ2-7,NA,TRBV9
CASSPTGNSGANVLTF,TRBJ2-6,NA,TRBV28
CASSVEGVAGSNEQFF,TRBJ2-1,NA,TRBV9
CASSYGPTNYGYTF,TRBJ1-2,few,TRBV6-5
CASSALDEQYF,TRBJ2-7,NA,TRBV7-8
CASRPSGKTYEQYF,TRBJ2-7,NA,TRBV28
CASSVEGGTETQYF,TRBJ2-5,once,TRBV9
CASSIRGPEAEKLFF,TRBJ1-4,NA,TRBV19
CASSPLGFSQQQGIYEQYF,TRBJ2-7,NA,TRBV27
CASSGAGPLSGANVLTF,TRBJ2-6,NA,TRBV5-1
CASSHGLLTSTDTQYF,TRBJ2-3,NA,TRBV19
CASRDRGRGETQYF,TRBJ2-5,few,TRBV6-5
CAIVDRRGYTF,TRBJ1-2,few,TRBV7-9
CASSLGSGILRNEQFF,TRBJ2-1,NA,TRBV13
CASSRGISLAYEQYF,TRBJ2-7,NA,TRBV6-5
CASSVVSDSNQPQHF,TRBJ1-5,NA,TRBV19
CASSQDQGFSAYGYTF,TRBJ1-2,NA,TRBV4-1
CASSLNQGFYNEQFF,TRBJ2-1,NA,TRBV7-3
CASSQNRDGYTF,TRBJ1-2,NA,TRBV18
CASSIGTGRNTEAFF,TRBJ1-1,NA,TRBV19
CASSLNRGYIQYF,TRBJ2-4,once,TRBV11-2
CAREDTGLAGGPMETQYF,TRBJ2-5,NA,TRBV2
CASSMARGGNEQYF,TRBJ2-7,NA,TRBV19
CASSLEWTYDNYEQYF,TRBJ2-7,NA,TRBV11-2
CASSYSGREGYTF,TRBJ1-2,NA,TRBV6-6